This T cell receptor (beta chain) was recorded in a study of shared clonotypes between healthy human individuals. Terminally differentiated effector memory CD45RA+ cells were excluded by CCR7 positive selection of CD45RO-negative cells. Participating donors were healthy, HIV-negative adults free of recent acute infections or vaccinations. Measured with immunoSEQ multiplex PCR; TCRdb has only the in-frame clones, and not every one. The sample consists of millions of clones, over 85% of them appearing once. V lost 4 bases and J lost 3; bases outside the gene matches: 6. The CDR3 consists of 16 residues. CDR1 is SGHDT, CDR2 YYEEEE, per germline.

The chain recombines TRBV5-6 with TRBJ2-1, with 11 bases identical to TRBD2. The TCR was taken from a man younger than 35 in good health. The sequenced sample consisted of naive CD8+ T cells sorted from blood. Here the CDR3 DNA reads TGTGCCAGCAGCACCCGACTAGCGGGGCTCTACAATGAGCAGTTCTTC. Encoded protein: CASSTRLAGLYNEQFF.